This TCR beta chain was retrieved from a study of T-cell reconstitution after alpha-beta-depleted transplantation in children. Study conclusions and caveats: Alpha-beta T cells about two months after transplant reportedly derived from several hundred expanded graft clones. Counts and diversity of T cells one year after transplant came mostly from newly produced T cells.

About this clonotype: Its antigen is as yet unknown.

The TCRbeta library was prepared with unique molecular identifiers. From the PCR reads, TCRdb called clonotypes with MiXCR, one entry per CDR3 protein. Among about 460,000 distinct CDR3 sequences listed, about an eighth were seen once. Germline V gene data show CDR1 as SNHLY and CDR2 as FYNNEI. The CDR3 covers 14 residues. V lost 6 bases, J lost 5 bases, and 13 bases lay in between. The sample here was PBMCs, mostly from graft donor cells, taken 180 days after TCRalphabeta/CD19-depleted stem cell transplant. This receptor was identified in a female patient aged 2-10 years who had a stem cell transplant for aplastic anemia, so the T cells may come from the graft donor. This rearrangement joins TRBV2 to TRBJ2-2, with a tentative D call TRBD1 (6 bases). The CDR3 loop reads CASRLDRQTGELFF. In DNA form, the CDR3 reads TGTGCCAGCAGATTGGACAGACAAACCGGGGAGCTGTTTTTT. The variable domain in full, completed from reference TRBV2 and TRBJ2-2, reads EPEVTQTPSHQVTQMGQEVILRCVPISNHLYFYWYRQILGQKVEFLVSFYNNEISEKSEIFDDQFSVERPDGSNFTLKIRSTKLEDSAMYFCASRLDRQTGELFFGEGSRLTVL.